The 30 T cell receptor beta chains below all came from one sample that was sequenced in a study of T cell repertoires in cytomegalovirus infection. Their antigens are not known. TCRdb reprocessed the reads with MiXCR, giving one entry per CDR3 protein. The sample records over 250,000 distinct CDR3 sequences, about 20% being singletons. This material consisted of cultured PBMCs, taken from culture after CMV antigen stimulation. The source of these receptors is a human donor in good health (CMV status not recorded). Some clones in this sample may be carry-over from other donors' samples.

This clonotype came up a few times. This chain's CDR3 is CASSHGTNAYNEQFF. As DNA, the CDR3 is TGTGCCAGCAGCCATGGGACTAACGCCTACAATGAGCAGTTCTTC. This chain connects TRBV7-9 to TRBJ2-1; 7 bases map to TRBD2. The CDR3 loop spans 15 amino acids. V shed 5 bases and J 2 bases; nucleotides not matched to a gene: 6. CDR1 and CDR2 (germline): SEHNR, FQNEAQ (reference sequence).

This sequence joins TRBV19 and TRBJ1-4; D not resolved. V gave up 5 bases and J gave up 0 bases, with 13 bases separating them. Germline V lookup: CDR1 LNHDA, CDR2 SQIVND (reference sequence). The CDR3 runs 16 residues. CDR3 region: CASSSGHSTTNEKLFF. CDR3 DNA sequence: TGTGCCAGTAGTTCGGGCCATTCGACAACTAATGAAAAACTGTTTTTT. Using reference TRBV19 and TRBJ1-4 for the parts outside the CDR3, the full variable domain is DGGITQSPKYLFRKEGQNVTLSCEQNLNHDAMYWYRQDPGQGLRLIYYSQIVNDFQKGDIAEGYSVSREKKESFPLTVTSAQKNPTAFYLCASSSGHSTTNEKLFFGSGTQLSVL.

This clonotype has more than one count but fewer than ten. The CDR3 loop is CASRDHGRGYTF. The CDR3 DNA reads as TGTGCCAGCAGGGACCACGGGCGCGGCTACACCTTC. This chain connects TRBV27 to TRBJ1-2; D unresolved. V shed 6 bases and J shed 8 bases, with 13 bases lying between them. This CDR3 has 12 amino acids. CDR1 is MNHEY, CDR2 SMNVEV, per germline (reference sequence).

The J gene is TRBJ2-3, the V gene TRBV20-1; D uncertain. CDR1 is DFQATT and CDR2 is SNEGSKA in the germline V gene (reference sequence). The germline V and J ends were trimmed by 1 base and 2 bases, with 13 bases remaining between them. This CDR3 comprises 15 residues. The CDR3 protein is CSARGPAVITDTQYF. As DNA, the CDR3 is TGCAGTGCTAGAGGCCCGGCCGTGATCACAGATACGCAGTATTTT.

This clonotype was observed a few times. This chain links TRBV12-3 or TRBV12-4 with TRBJ2-1; 7 bases map to TRBD2. V was pared by 7 bases and J by 3 bases, with 9 bases of the junction left unmatched. The CDR3 is 15 amino acids. The CDR3 spells CASTSGTQIYNEQFF. The CDR3 coding sequence is TGTGCCAGCACCAGCGGGACTCAGATCTACAATGAGCAGTTCTTC.

This clonotype turned up a few times. The rearrangement joins TRBV12-3 or TRBV12-4 to TRBJ1-1, with D unresolved. The V end lost 1 base, the J end lost 2 bases, and 5 bases lay between the germline ends. This CDR3 has 13 amino acids. CDR3 nucleotides: TGTGCCAGCAGTTTAGGGTATAACACTGAAGCTTTCTTT. This gives the protein CASSLGYNTEAFF.

The genes are TRBV11-2 and TRBJ2-1; TRBD2 agrees at 13 bases. Per germline, CDR1 SGHAT and CDR2 FQNNGV. With 5 bases clipped from V and 4 bases from J, the junction kept 5 bases outside the gene matches. This CDR3 is 16 amino acids long. Here the CDR3 DNA reads TGTGCCAGCAGCCCAAAGACTAGCGGGAGGTACAATGAGCAGTTCTTC. As protein: CASSPKTSGRYNEQFF.

This clonotype was seen ten or more times. This chain joins TRBV27 and TRBJ2-7, with TRBD2 as a possible D gene (6 bases). From germline, CDR1 is MNHEY and CDR2 SMNVEV (reference sequence). V gave up 9 bases and J gave up 0 bases, with 15 bases separating them. CDR3 length: 14 amino acids. Here the CDR3 reads CASVKRLGSYEQYV. CDR3 coding DNA: TGTGCCAGTGTGAAGCGACTAGGCTCCTACGAGCAGTACGTC.

This sequence joins TRBV20-1 and TRBJ1-5; D possibly corresponds to TRBD1 (6 bases). The CDR3 has 16 amino acids. Germline-derived CDR1 and CDR2 are DFQATT and SNEGSKA (reference sequence). V was pared by 0 bases and J by 3 bases, with 15 bases between. The CDR3 protein is CSARDWSGQLNQPQHF. The CDR3 DNA reads TGCAGTGCTAGAGATTGGTCCGGACAGCTCAATCAGCCCCAGCATTTT.

Only a few counts were recorded for this clonotype. CDR3 coding DNA: TGTGCCAGTAGGCGAGGGGCGGGCGCTTTCTTT. Protein product: CASRRGAGAFF. The rearrangement links TRBV6-5 to TRBJ1-1, with D maybe TRBD1 (5 bases). Trimming shortened V by 9 bases and J by 11 bases, and 16 bases separated the two germline ends. Germline loops: CDR1 MNHEY, CDR2 SVGAGI. The length of the CDR3 is 11 residues.

This clonotype was picked up many times. V gene TRBV10-3 combines with J gene TRBJ1-2, with D perhaps matching TRBD1 (5 bases). The CDR3 runs to 14 residues. V was shortened by 6 bases and J by 4 bases, with 15 bases between the two germline ends. The germline V gene encodes CDR1 ENHRY and CDR2 SYGVKD. The CDR3 here is CAISTDRNSYGYTF. The DNA for the CDR3 is TGTGCCATCAGCACCGACAGAAACTCCTATGGCTACACCTTC.

This clonotype has more than one count but fewer than ten. This chain uses TRBV2 with TRBJ2-2, with D tentatively TRBD2 (5 bases). The CDR3 contains 13 residues. The V gene lost 8 bases and the J gene lost 2 bases, with 9 bases spanning the gap. CDR1 and CDR2 from the germline V gene are SNHLY and FYNNEI. CDR3 loop: CASRTDNTGELFF. DNA of the CDR3: TGTGCCAGCCGGACTGATAACACCGGGGAGCTGTTTTTT.

The chain couples TRBV5-4 to TRBJ1-6; 7 positions match TRBD1. In germline, CDR1 is SGHNT, CDR2 YYREEE (reference sequence). The CDR3 extends over 14 amino acids. Unmatched junction bases numbered 8, after V lost 4 bases and J lost 10 bases. The CDR3 DNA reads as TGTGCCAGCAGCCGACAGGGTGGCGGGTCACCCCTCCACTTT. Amino acid sequence: CASSRQGGGSPLHF.

This clonotype was picked up a small number of times. The chain joins TRBV15 to TRBJ2-7, with 7 bases that match TRBD1. With V trimmed by 6 bases and J by 0 bases, 8 bases remained unmatched. The CDR3 is 15 residues long. CDR1 LNHNV and CDR2 YYDKDF come from the germline V gene (reference sequence). CDR3 coding DNA: TGTGCCACCAGTCCGGGACAGAGGAGCTCCTACGAGCAGTACGTC. As protein: CATSPGQRSSYEQYV.

The genes are TRBV20-1 and TRBJ2-1; TRBD1 agrees at 7 bases. CDR1 and CDR2 from the germline V gene are DFQATT and SNEGSKA (reference sequence). The trim removed 6 bases at V and 6 bases at J, leaving 8 bases unmatched. The CDR3 extends over 13 amino acids. CDR3 in amino acids: CSARYRGSNEQFF. The CDR3 bases are TGCAGTGCACGTTACAGGGGTAGCAATGAGCAGTTCTTC.

Many counts were recorded for this clonotype. The rearrangement joins TRBV7-2 to TRBJ2-7; TRBD2 matches 13 bases. J lost 5 bases, V lost 6 bases, and 7 bases had no gene match. CDR3 length: 15 amino acids. The germline gives CDR1 SGHTA, CDR2 FQGNSA. The CDR3 sequence is CASSRGLAGVNEQYV. For the CDR3, the DNA is TGTGCCAGCAGTAGAGGACTAGCGGGAGTAAACGAGCAGTACGTC.

The chain employs TRBV12-3 or TRBV12-4 and TRBJ1-2; D may be TRBD1 (6 bases). Trimming took off 6 bases at V and 4 bases at J, with 18 bases between the two ends. The CDR3 spans 15 residues. In nucleotides, the CDR3 is TGTGCCAGCAGGCCCTTGTCGGGGGGCGCCTATGGCTACACCTTC. It is translated as CASRPLSGGAYGYTF.

On this clonotype: The junction and the germline gene differ at one end; a read error may be behind it. The chain links TRBV7-6 to TRBJ2-1; D unresolved. CDR1 and CDR2 (germline): SGHVS, FNYEAQ. The CDR3 contains 15 residues. The CDR3 spells CASSHSFTFYNEQFF. The DNA of the CDR3 is TGTGCTAGCAGCCATAGCTTTACTTTTTACAATGAGCAGTTCTTC.

The chain is built from TRBV5-1 and TRBJ2-4; the D gene is possibly TRBD1 (5 bases). This CDR3 has 14 residues. The V and J ends lost 2 bases and 4 bases respectively, with 10 bases between them. Germline CDR1 is SGHRS and CDR2 is YFSETQ. The CDR3 DNA reads TGCGCCAGCAGCTTCGACAGTACTAAAAACATTCAGTACTTC. Residues: CASSFDSTKNIQYF.

The rearrangement joins TRBV4-3 to TRBJ2-5; 7 positions match TRBD2. Unmatched junction bases numbered 8, after V lost 3 bases and J lost 1 base. The CDR3 length is 16 residues. Germline V gene lookup returns CDR1 LGHNA and CDR2 YSLEER. This CDR3 is CASSHLGDYVQETQYF. In DNA, the CDR3 is TGCGCCAGCAGCCACCTGGGGGACTACGTCCAAGAGACCCAGTACTTC.

J is TRBJ2-1 and V is TRBV14; no clear D. Germline V CDR1 and CDR2: SGHDN, FVKESK. The CDR3 loop spans 15 amino acids. V was cut by 4 bases and J by 1 base, with 11 bases left in between. CDR3: CASSRKLSSYNEQFF. CDR3 in DNA: TGTGCCAGCAGCCGCAAGCTGTCATCCTACAATGAGCAGTTCTTC.

Points on this clonotype: A much more abundant neighbour one base away suggests this may be a read error. This chain uses TRBV7-2 with TRBJ2-1; TRBD2 matches 7 bases. The CDR3 covers 14 residues. In germline, CDR1 is SGHTA, CDR2 FQGNSA. With V trimmed by 8 bases and J by 5 bases, 9 bases remained unmatched. DNA of the CDR3: TGTACCAGCGGACATAGCGGGTCCAACAATGAGCAGTTCTTC. Translation gives CTSGHSGSNNEQFF.

The rearrangement links TRBV20-1 to TRBJ2-3; 11 positions match TRBD2. CDR3 size: 14 residues. The V gene's germline CDR1 is DFQATT and CDR2 SNEGSKA (reference sequence). The V gene end was trimmed by 6 bases and the J gene end by 3 bases; junction bases not matched to a gene: 5. As DNA, the CDR3 is TGCAGTGCCCCGACTAGCGGGACAACAGATACGCAGTATTTT. It specifies CSAPTSGTTDTQYF.

The chain combines TRBV2 with TRBJ2-1; either TRBD1 or TRBD2 may fit D (5 bases each). V lost 7 bases, J lost 9 bases, and 16 bases lay in between. CDR1 and CDR2 from the germline V gene are SNHLY and FYNNEI. This CDR3 has 13 residues. DNA of the CDR3: TGTGCCAGCAAAGGGACCCCTCGAGCTGAGCAGTTCTTC. Amino acid sequence: CASKGTPRAEQFF.

The chain is built from TRBV30 and TRBJ2-1; TRBD2 aligns across 7 bases. CDR3 length: 14 amino acids. V was clipped by 5 bases and J by 4 bases; unmatched bases: 8. CDR1 and CDR2 (germline): GTSNPN, SVGIG (reference sequence). The CDR3 DNA follows: TGTGCCTGGTTGGGGCTAGCGGATTACAATGAGCAGTTCTTC. It translates to CAWLGLADYNEQFF.

This clonotype was detected only once. The chain links TRBV25-1 to TRBJ1-2; no clear D gene. Trimming left V 5 bases short and J 3 bases short, with 10 bases between. The CDR3 has 13 amino acids. Germline lookup yields CDR1 MGHDK and CDR2 SYGVNS. The CDR3 sequence is CASSKQRYYGYTF. The CDR3, as DNA: TGTGCCAGCAGTAAACAGCGGTACTATGGCTACACCTTC.

The chain has TRBV7-9 and TRBJ2-5, with D possibly TRBD1 on 6 matching bases. The germline gives CDR1 SEHNR, CDR2 FQNEAQ (reference sequence). V was cut by 5 bases and J by 5 bases, with 15 bases left in between. CDR3 length: 14 amino acids. The CDR3 DNA is TGTGCCAGCAGCGTAGGGGGTTTAGGTGAGACCCAGTACTTC. Translated: CASSVGGLGETQYF.

The chain joins TRBV11-2 to TRBJ2-7, with D perhaps matching TRBD2 (5 bases). V lost 2 bases and J lost 6, with 11 bases in between. Germline lookup yields CDR1 SGHAT and CDR2 FQNNGV. The CDR3 has 13 amino acids. CDR3 nucleotides: TGTGCCAGCAGCTTATTTGTAGCGATCGAGCAGTACGTC. Translation: CASSLFVAIEQYV.

The rearrangement joins TRBV7-3 to TRBJ2-1, with 7 bases that match TRBD1. The length of the CDR3 is 14 residues. The V gene end was trimmed by 5 bases and the J gene end by 1 base; junction bases not matched to a gene: 2. CDR1 and CDR2 from the germline V gene are SGHTA and FQGTGA. The CDR3 protein is CASSDRVSYNEQFF. The CDR3 DNA follows: TGTGCCAGCAGCGACAGGGTTTCCTACAATGAGCAGTTCTTC.

This clonotype was picked up a small number of times. CDR3 sequence (DNA): TGTGCCAGCAGTCTAACGGGGGCAGGCTTCTACGAGCAGTACTTC. It yields the protein CASSLTGAGFYEQYF. The chain employs TRBV6-1 and TRBJ2-7; either TRBD1 or TRBD2 may supply D (6 bases each). This CDR3 region has 15 residues. V was shortened by 5 bases and J by 3 bases, with 17 bases between the two germline ends. Per germline, CDR1 MNHNS and CDR2 SASEGT.